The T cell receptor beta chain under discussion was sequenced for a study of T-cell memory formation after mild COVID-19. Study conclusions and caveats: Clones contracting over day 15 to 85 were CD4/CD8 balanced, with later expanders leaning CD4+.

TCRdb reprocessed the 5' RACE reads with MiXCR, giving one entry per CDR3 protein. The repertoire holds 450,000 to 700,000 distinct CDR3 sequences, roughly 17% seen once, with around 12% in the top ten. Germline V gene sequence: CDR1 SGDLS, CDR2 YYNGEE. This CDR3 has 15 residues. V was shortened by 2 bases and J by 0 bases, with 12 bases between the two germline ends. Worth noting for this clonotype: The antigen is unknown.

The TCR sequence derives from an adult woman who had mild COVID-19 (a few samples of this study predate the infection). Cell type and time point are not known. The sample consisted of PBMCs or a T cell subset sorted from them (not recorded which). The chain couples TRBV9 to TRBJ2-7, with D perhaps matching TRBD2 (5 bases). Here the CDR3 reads CASSVSDWPSYEQYF. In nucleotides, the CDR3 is TGTGCCAGCAGCGTGTCGGACTGGCCCTCCTACGAGCAGTACTTC.